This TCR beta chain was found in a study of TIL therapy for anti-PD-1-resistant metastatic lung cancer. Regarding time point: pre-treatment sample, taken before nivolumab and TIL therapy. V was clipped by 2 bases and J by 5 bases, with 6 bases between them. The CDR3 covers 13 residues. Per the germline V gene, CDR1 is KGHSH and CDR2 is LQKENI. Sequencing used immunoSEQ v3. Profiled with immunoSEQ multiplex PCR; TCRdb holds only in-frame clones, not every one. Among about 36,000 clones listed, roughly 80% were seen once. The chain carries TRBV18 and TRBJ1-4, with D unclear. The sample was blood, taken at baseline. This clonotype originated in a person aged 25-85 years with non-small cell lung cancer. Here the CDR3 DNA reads TGTGCCAGCTCACCAGGGCAGAATGAAAAACTGTTTTTT. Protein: CASSPGQNEKLFF.